The T cell receptor beta chain described here comes from a study of cytomegalovirus exposure and HLA in healthy donors. Use of 60 Vbeta and 13 Jbeta primers characterized the PCR. The data were produced by immunoSEQ multiplex PCR, yet TCRdb's version contains in-frame clones alone and is incomplete. The data show approximately 140,000 clones, over 70% seen once. In germline, CDR1 is SGDLS, CDR2 YYNGEE. V lost 1 base and J lost 6, with 9 bases in between. The CDR3 is 13 residues long. The clonotype originates from a woman aged 18-29 years in good health and CMV-seronegative. This chain uses TRBV9 with TRBJ2-3, with a possible D match to TRBD1 (6 bases). The specimen was PBMCs. The chain's CDR3 is CASSVSGVDTQYF. The CDR3, as DNA: TGTGCCAGCAGCGTATCAGGGGTCGATACGCAGTATTTT.